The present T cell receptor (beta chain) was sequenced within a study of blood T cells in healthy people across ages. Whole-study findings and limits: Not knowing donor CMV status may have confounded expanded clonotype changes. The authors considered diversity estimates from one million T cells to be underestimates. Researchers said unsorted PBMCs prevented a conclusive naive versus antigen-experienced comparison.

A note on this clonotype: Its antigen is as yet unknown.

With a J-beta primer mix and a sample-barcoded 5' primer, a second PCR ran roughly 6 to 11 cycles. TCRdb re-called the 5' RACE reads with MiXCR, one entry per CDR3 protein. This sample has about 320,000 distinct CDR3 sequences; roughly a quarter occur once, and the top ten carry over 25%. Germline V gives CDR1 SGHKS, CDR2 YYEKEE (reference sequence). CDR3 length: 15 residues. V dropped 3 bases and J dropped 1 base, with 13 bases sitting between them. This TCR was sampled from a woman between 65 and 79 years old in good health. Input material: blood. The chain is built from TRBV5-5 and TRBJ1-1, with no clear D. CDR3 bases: TGTGCCAGCAGCTACATGGGGTTTGGGAACACTGAAGCTTTCTTT. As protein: CASSYMGFGNTEAFF. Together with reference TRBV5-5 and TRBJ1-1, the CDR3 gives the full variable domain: DAGVTQSPTHLIKTRGQQVTLRCSPISGHKSVSWYQQVLGQGPQFIFQYYEKEERGRGNFPDRFSARQFPNYSSELNVNALLLGDSALYLCASSYMGFGNTEAFFGQGTRLTVV.